The 4 T cell receptor beta chains reported below all come from one sample, sequenced in a study of regulatory T cells in long-lasting Graves disease. CDR3 regions were amplified by Arm-PCR using iRepertoire HTBI primers to build TCR beta libraries. TCRdb fed the multiplex PCR reads into MiXCR, producing one record per CDR3 protein. This table holds hundreds of thousands of distinct CDR3 sequences, roughly 20% found once. Time point in this sample: persistent/refractory GD, antithyroid drugs over 5 years with positive TRAb. Isolated PBMC RNA provided the starting material for the TCR library. The sample consisted of peripheral blood mononuclear cells (PBMCs), taken when the disease was refractory, from a patient treated with antithyroid drugs. The receptors originated from a female donor with Graves disease.

The chain has TRBV20-1 and TRBJ1-5; D uncertain. Trimming took off 5 bases at V and 0 bases at J, with 20 bases between the two ends. The CDR3 contains 17 residues. Germline V gene lookup returns CDR1 DFQATT and CDR2 SNEGSKA (reference sequence). The CDR3 protein is CSARSLRFGDSNQPQHF. DNA for the CDR3: TGCAGTGCTCGAAGTTTGAGGTTTGGCGATAGCAATCAGCCCCAGCATTTT.

On this clonotype: An end of the junction differs from the germline gene, which may be a read error. V usage is TRBV29-1 and J usage is TRBJ1-1; the D gene is possibly TRBD1 (5 bases). The CDR3 is 15 amino acids. The germline V gene encodes CDR1 SQVTM and CDR2 ANQGSEA. The CDR3 DNA reads as TGCAGCGTCGTGGCCCGGGACGGAATGAACACTGAAGCTTCCTTT. Amino acid sequence: CSVVARDGMNTEASF.

Notes on this clonotype: This sequence may be a read error, since a much larger clone differs from it by one base. The rearrangement links TRBV7-2 to TRBJ1-5; D uncertain. The CDR3 has 15 amino acids. V lost 5 bases and J 6 bases, leaving 17 bases between the germline ends. Germline V lookup: CDR1 SGHTA, CDR2 FQGNSA. The CDR3 loop reads CASSPRPPKGQPQHF. CDR3 nucleotides: TGTGCCAGCAGCCCACGACCTCCGAAGGGTCAGCCCCAGCATTTT.

This clonotype turned up a few times. The chain joins TRBV27 to TRBJ2-3; 8 nucleotides line up with TRBD1. Trimming took 5 bases from V and 11 from J; bases not matched to a gene: 18. Germline V CDR1 and CDR2: MNHEY, SMNVEV (reference sequence). This CDR3 comprises 16 residues. The CDR3 bases are TGTGCCAGCAGTCCCCCCCCCACGACAGGGGAGAAGGGGCAGTATTTT. Translated, it gives CASSPPPTTGEKGQYF.